This TCR beta chain was sequenced in a study of blood T cell repertoires in COVID-19. As processed by the authors: Using reference gene primer amplification, nucleated cell counts were estimated. Assay: immunoSEQ multiplex PCR; the TCRdb copy retains only in-frame clones and omits some. The D gene and trimming were derived from the DNA, and the V and J assignments and clone size from that table. The sample lists several thousand clones; about four fifths were seen once. V dropped 6 bases and J dropped 5 bases, with 7 bases sitting between them. Germline V gives CDR1 LGHDT, CDR2 YNNKEL (reference sequence). There are 11 residues in the CDR3. This clone was counted a few times.

Source material: peripheral blood. This receptor was taken from an older man with active COVID-19. The rearrangement joins TRBV3-1 (or the pseudogene TRBV3-2) to TRBJ1-1; D unclear. The CDR3 region is CASRGGTEAFF. CDR3 in DNA: TGTGCCAGCAGGGGCGGGACTGAAGCTTTCTTT.